These 32 T cell receptor beta chains originate from one sample sequenced in a study of graft-versus-host responses after intestinal transplantation. Antigen specificity for these receptors is unknown. Repertoires were generated with immunoSEQ multiplex PCR, while TCRdb's copy carries only in-frame clones and drops some. This sample has fewer than 110,000 clones; 87% occur once, and the top ten carry about 0.73%. The sample in question was unstimulated CD4+ T cells sorted from spleen or lymph node cells, obtained before transplant. The receptors derive from a human donor who was the organ donor for an intestinal transplant.

The V gene is TRBV9, the J gene TRBJ2-2, with 9 bases matching TRBD2. CDR1 SGDLS and CDR2 YYNGEE come from the germline V gene. The CDR3 sequence is 18 residues long. Trimming removed 0 bases from V and 0 bases from J; junction bases left unmatched: 6. The CDR3 sequence: CASSVELASGTNTGELFF. CDR3 bases: TGTGCCAGCAGCGTAGAACTGGCTAGCGGGACGAACACCGGGGAGCTGTTTTTT.

The CDR3 DNA is TGTGCCAGCTCACCACCGATTGGGTTAATGAACACTGAAGCTTTCTTT. It is translated as CASSPPIGLMNTEAFF. This sequence joins TRBV18 and TRBJ1-1; D gene ambiguous. Trimming cost V 0 bases and J 0 bases, with 11 bases left between them. Per germline, CDR1 KGHSH and CDR2 LQKENI. The CDR3 totals 16 residues. The complete variable domain, with remaining parts taken from reference TRBV18 and TRBJ1-1, reads NAGVMQNPRHLVRRRGQEARLRCSPMKGHSHVYWYRQLPEEGLKFMVYLQKENIIDESGMPKERFSAEFPKEGPSILRIQQVVRGDSAAYFCASSPPIGLMNTEAFFGQGTRLTVV.

The rearrangement joins TRBV7-2 to TRBJ1-6; 7 bases match TRBD1. Germline trimming cut 0 bases from V and 10 bases from J; bases unmatched to any gene: 6. Germline V lookup: CDR1 SGHTA, CDR2 FQGNSA. The CDR3 has 15 amino acids. This CDR3 reads CASSLAGRGQSPLHF. The CDR3 DNA is TGTGCCAGCAGCTTAGCGGGAAGGGGGCAATCACCCCTCCACTTT.

The V and J genes are TRBV7-3 and TRBJ1-6; no reliable D call. Per germline, CDR1 SGHTA and CDR2 FQGTGA. CDR3 length: 16 residues. V was clipped by 3 bases and J by 0 bases, with 9 bases between them. CDR3 loop: CASSFLSHSYNSPLHF. The CDR3 region has the DNA TGTGCCAGCAGCTTTCTTTCCCACTCCTATAATTCACCCCTCCACTTT.

This chain connects TRBV4-1 to TRBJ2-1; D remains unclear. Per the germline V gene, CDR1 is MGHRA and CDR2 is YSYEKL. Trimming left V 1 base short and J 3 bases short, with 13 bases between. This CDR3 comprises 16 residues. The CDR3 is CASSQAGSALYNEQFF. The CDR3, as DNA: TGCGCCAGCAGCCAAGCAGGAAGCGCGCTCTACAATGAGCAGTTCTTC.

V and J are TRBV11-3 and TRBJ1-5, with 8 bases matching TRBD1. The V gene's germline CDR1 is SGHNT and CDR2 YENEEA. CDR3 length equals 14 residues. Unmatched junction bases numbered 5, after V lost 5 bases and J lost 5 bases. Here the CDR3 DNA reads TGTGCCAGCAGCACGGGACAGGCCTATCAGCCCCAGCATTTT. It encodes CASSTGQAYQPQHF.

The chain employs TRBV18 and TRBJ1-1, with D perhaps matching TRBD1 (6 bases). Germline V lookup: CDR1 KGHSH, CDR2 LQKENI. V was pared by 5 bases and J by 1 base, with 17 bases between. The CDR3 is 16 residues long. CDR3 residues: CASSIWQGKKNTEAFF. The CDR3, as DNA: TGTGCCAGCTCAATTTGGCAGGGGAAGAAGAACACTGAAGCTTTCTTT.

The V gene is TRBV6-6, the J gene TRBJ1-2; maybe TRBD1 (6 bases). The CDR3 has 15 residues. CDR1 and CDR2 from the germline V gene are MNHNY and SVGAGI (reference sequence). Trimming cost V 6 bases and J 6 bases, with 20 bases left between them. CDR3 loop: CASSWNEGGLDGYTF. In nucleotides, the CDR3 is TGTGCCAGCAGCTGGAACGAGGGGGGTTTGGATGGCTACACCTTC.

The gene calls are TRBV6-1 and TRBJ2-3; 9 bases match TRBD2. After removal of 4 bases from V and 2 bases from J, the junction contained 13 bases not matched to a gene. This CDR3 contains 18 residues. Looked up from germline, CDR1 is MNHNS and CDR2 is SASEGT. The CDR3 DNA sequence: TGTGCCAGCAGTGTCTATTCGCGGGGGGGTTGGCCCACAGATACGCAGTATTTT. It yields the protein CASSVYSRGGWPTDTQYF.

This chain connects TRBV2 to TRBJ1-5; the D is unclear. V lost 7 bases and J lost 2, with 15 bases in between. CDR1 SNHLY and CDR2 FYNNEI come from the germline V gene. The CDR3 is 15 amino acids. As DNA, the CDR3 is TGTGCCAGCAAAGGGATTCGTTACGGCAATCAGCCCCAGCATTTT. Translation gives CASKGIRYGNQPQHF.

Concerning this clone: Other DNA sequences in this sample translate to the same CDR3. V usage is TRBV19 and J usage is TRBJ1-3; D not resolved. The length of the CDR3 is 11 residues. With 6 bases removed from V and 4 bases from J, the gap between germline ends came to 4 bases. Germline V gives CDR1 LNHDA, CDR2 SQIVND (reference sequence). CDR3: CASSEGNTIYF. The CDR3 DNA follows: TGTGCCAGTAGCGAGGGAAACACCATATATTTT.

A few counts support this clone. The V gene is TRBV5-6, the J gene TRBJ1-2; unclear D gene. V was trimmed by 4 bases and J by 4 bases, leaving 5 bases between them. The V gene's germline CDR1 is SGHDT and CDR2 YYEEEE. The CDR3 covers 11 residues. CDR3 residues: CASSQTYGYTF. The DNA for the CDR3 is TGTGCCAGCAGCCAGACCTATGGCTACACCTTC.

This clone has only one observation. J is TRBJ2-3 and V is TRBV7-3, with D tentatively TRBD2 (7 bases). Germline assignment: CDR1 SGHTA and CDR2 FQGTGA. The CDR3 consists of 16 residues. The V and J ends lost 9 bases and 1 base respectively, with 20 bases between them. The CDR3 nucleotides read TGTGCCAGTTCGAAGAATGGCGGGGGCCGCACAGATACGCAGTATTTT. Amino acid sequence: CASSKNGGGRTDTQYF.

This chain connects TRBV6-5 to TRBJ2-5; 12 nucleotides line up with TRBD2. V gave up 4 bases and J gave up 1 base; unmatched junction bases: 4. The CDR3 runs 16 residues. From germline, CDR1 is MNHEY and CDR2 SVGAGI. DNA for the CDR3: TGTGCCAGCAGTTTCTCGACTAGCGGGGGCCAAGAGACCCAGTACTTC. Its translation is CASSFSTSGGQETQYF.

This clone showed up just a few times. The chain has TRBV6-5 and TRBJ2-7; D is perhaps TRBD1 (7 bases). Germline-derived CDR1 and CDR2 are MNHEY and SVGAGI. This CDR3 has 14 amino acids. Trimming shortened V by 6 bases and J by 6 bases, and 18 bases separated the two germline ends. The chain's CDR3 is CASSLQGGVREQYF. CDR3 nucleotide sequence: TGTGCCAGCAGCCTCCAGGGGGGCGTGCGCGAGCAGTACTTC.

The chain couples TRBV30 to TRBJ1-2; D is ambiguous. The V end was cut by 1 base, the J end by 4 bases, with 10 bases between. CDR1 GTSNPN and CDR2 SVGIG come from the germline V gene (reference sequence). There are 13 residues in the CDR3. CDR3 loop: CAWSENGVYGYTF. In DNA form, the CDR3 reads TGTGCCTGGAGTGAGAATGGAGTCTATGGCTACACCTTC.

The rearrangement joins TRBV5-1 to TRBJ2-4; D might be TRBD1 (5 bases). The CDR3 totals 15 residues. Trimming removed 3 bases from V and 6 bases from J, with 16 bases in between. Germline V gene sequence: CDR1 SGHRS, CDR2 YFSETQ. The CDR3 coding sequence is TGCGCCAGCAGCTCACTCCCCGCGCAGGGAAACATTCAGTACTTC. Its protein product is CASSSLPAQGNIQYF.

The chain joins TRBV6-7 to TRBJ1-1, with no clear D. TRBV6-7 is an ORF; its function is uncertain. V lost 9 bases, J lost 2 bases, and 16 bases lay in between. The CDR3 contains 14 residues. The CDR3: CARATPGRNTEAFF. CDR3 DNA sequence: TGTGCCAGAGCCACCCCCGGTAGAAACACTGAAGCTTTCTTT.

The rearrangement uses TRBV10-3 and TRBJ1-2; D may be TRBD1 (6 bases). CDR3 size: 13 residues. Deletions cut 8 bases from V and 2 bases from J, with 12 bases between. Germline lookup yields CDR1 ENHRY and CDR2 SYGVKD. The CDR3 loop is CAIQLGANYGYTF. The CDR3 DNA is TGTGCCATCCAATTGGGGGCCAACTATGGCTACACCTTC.

V gene TRBV2 combines with J gene TRBJ1-1, with D maybe TRBD1 (6 bases). This CDR3 contains 13 residues. In germline, CDR1 is SNHLY, CDR2 FYNNEI. Trimming removed 9 bases at V and 1 base at J, with 12 bases between. The CDR3 nucleotides read TGTGCCAGTAAGGACAGAGAGAACACTGAAGCTTTCTTT. Protein sequence: CASKDRENTEAFF. Combining the CDR3 with reference TRBV2 and TRBJ1-1 gives the whole variable domain EPEVTQTPSHQVTQMGQEVILRCVPISNHLYFYWYRQILGQKVEFLVSFYNNEISEKSEIFDDQFSVERPDGSNFTLKIRSTKLEDSAMYFCASKDRENTEAFFGQGTRLTVV.

This chain uses TRBV29-1 with TRBJ1-5; D gene uncertain. The V end lost 6 bases, the J end lost 0 bases, and 9 bases lay between the germline ends. CDR1 SQVTM and CDR2 ANQGSEA come from the germline V gene. The CDR3 is made up of 13 amino acids. This CDR3 reads CSVIKDSNQPQHF. CDR3 sequence (DNA): TGCAGCGTCATTAAGGATAGCAATCAGCCCCAGCATTTT.

This clone was found a few times. This rearrangement joins TRBV5-5 to TRBJ1-1; D gene ambiguous. V lost 4 bases and J 3 bases, leaving 16 bases between the germline ends. This CDR3 region has 15 residues. The germline CDR1 and CDR2 sequences are SGHKS and YYEKEE (reference sequence). The CDR3 DNA sequence: TGTGCCAGCAGCCCCCAACTGGGTCGGGACACTGAAGCTTTCTTT. Translated: CASSPQLGRDTEAFF.

A word on this clone: An end of the junction does not agree with germline; a read error may underlie this. The J gene is TRBJ2-3, the V gene TRBV30, with TRBD2 matching over 7 bases. This CDR3 comprises 14 residues. The V gene's germline CDR1 is GTSNPN and CDR2 SVGIG (reference sequence). CDR3: CAGSVGGGTDTQYF. As DNA, the CDR3 is TGTGCCGGGAGTGTGGGGGGGGGCACAGATACGCAGTATTTT.

V is TRBV9 and J is TRBJ1-4; possibly TRBD1 for D (6 bases). Germline V lookup: CDR1 SGDLS, CDR2 YYNGEE. Trimming left V 3 bases short and J 3 bases short, with 15 bases between. The CDR3 runs to 16 residues. The CDR3 here is CASSGRSGEANEKLFF. In DNA form, the CDR3 reads TGTGCCAGCAGCGGTCGTTCAGGGGAGGCTAATGAAAAACTGTTTTTT.

This clone was counted a single time. The chain recombines TRBV19 with TRBJ2-1; D is unclear. The V gene's germline CDR1 is LNHDA and CDR2 SQIVND (reference sequence). Trimming took 1 base from V and 9 from J, leaving 7 bases between them. The CDR3 runs to 12 residues. The CDR3 here is CASSIGHSEQFF. CDR3 DNA sequence: TGTGCCAGTAGTATAGGCCACAGTGAGCAGTTCTTC.

The V gene is TRBV5-4, the J gene TRBJ2-2; TRBD2 matches at 12 bases. The germline gives CDR1 SGHNT, CDR2 YYREEE (reference sequence). The V gene end was trimmed by 1 base and the J gene end by 5 bases; junction bases not matched to a gene: 0. This CDR3 has 15 amino acids. CDR3 protein: CASSLTSGGTGELFF. The CDR3 DNA sequence: TGTGCCAGCAGCTTGACTAGCGGGGGGACCGGGGAGCTGTTTTTT. Together with reference TRBV5-4 and TRBJ2-2, the CDR3 gives the full variable domain: ETGVTQSPTHLIKTRGQQVTLRCSSQSGHNTVSWYQQALGQGPQFIFQYYREEENGRGNFPPRFSGLQFPNYSSELNVNALELDDSALYLCASSLTSGGTGELFFGEGSRLTVL.

The CDR3 region is CASSQEQGGYGYTF. The CDR3 coding sequence is TGCGCCAGCAGCCAAGAGCAGGGTGGCTATGGCTACACCTTC. V and J are TRBV4-1 and TRBJ1-2; a weak D match, TRBD1 (5 bases). The CDR3 sequence is 14 residues long. V was cut by 0 bases and J by 4 bases, with 9 bases left in between. Germline loops: CDR1 MGHRA, CDR2 YSYEKL.

This sequence joins TRBV27 and TRBJ1-4; 8 bases are a match to TRBD1. This CDR3 has 16 residues. Germline V gene data show CDR1 as MNHEY and CDR2 as SMNVEV (reference sequence). Losses at the gene ends were 5 bases for V and 10 bases for J; bases not matched to a gene: 15. The CDR3 sequence is CASSPRQQGVRGKLFF. For the CDR3, the DNA is TGTGCCAGCAGTCCGAGACAACAGGGGGTCCGGGGAAAACTGTTTTTT.

The chain joins TRBV6-1 to TRBJ2-7; TRBD1 might be the D (5 bases). The CDR3 is made up of 13 amino acids. Looked up from germline, CDR1 is MNHNS and CDR2 is SASEGT. The V gene lost 8 bases and the J gene lost 0 bases, with 11 bases spanning the gap. For the CDR3, the DNA is TGTGCCAGCTGGGGCAGGAGCTCCTACGAGCAGTACTTC. Protein sequence: CASWGRSSYEQYF.

The CDR3 is CASSPPQQIYEQYF. CDR3 sequence (DNA): TGTGCCAGCTCACCTCCCCAGCAGATTTACGAGCAGTACTTC. The V and J genes are TRBV18 and TRBJ2-7; D unresolved. The length of the CDR3 is 14 residues. The germline V and J ends were trimmed by 3 bases and 4 bases, with 13 bases remaining between them. Looked up from germline, CDR1 is KGHSH and CDR2 is LQKENI.

This clone has more than one count but fewer than ten. V gene TRBV5-1 combines with J gene TRBJ2-1; 13 bases line up with TRBD2. Germline V gene sequence: CDR1 SGHRS, CDR2 YFSETQ. The trim removed 3 bases at V and 6 bases at J, leaving 3 bases unmatched. CDR3 length: 15 residues. The DNA for the CDR3 is TGCGCCAGCAGCTCACTAGCGGGGGGGCCCAATGAGCAGTTCTTC. Protein sequence: CASSSLAGGPNEQFF.

This clone has only one observation. The gene calls are TRBV5-1 and TRBJ2-5; D not resolved. The ends were cut back, 0 bases at V and 5 bases at J, with 8 bases in the middle. Per the germline V gene, CDR1 is SGHRS and CDR2 is YFSETQ. This CDR3 is built from 13 residues. DNA for the CDR3: TGCGCCAGCAGCTTGGGGGCCCGTGAGACCCAGTACTTC. This sequence encodes CASSLGARETQYF.